What follows are 32 T cell receptor beta chains derived from one specimen sequenced in a study of blood T cells in healthy people across ages. PCR was performed a second time for about 7 to 12 cycles using a sample-barcoded 5' primer and a J-beta primer mix. Each CDR3 protein gets one entry after TCRdb re-called the 5' RACE reads with MiXCR. The repertoire holds approximately 940,000 distinct CDR3 sequences, with roughly 50% as singletons. The specimen was blood. The receptor set was obtained from a man in his thirties or forties in good health.

The sample holds a few counts of this clonotype. The chain combines TRBV28 with TRBJ2-1; 9 nucleotides align to TRBD2. The J segment lost 3 bases and the V segment lost 7 bases, leaving 7 bases of the junction unmatched. CDR1 and CDR2 from the germline V gene are MDHEN and SYDVKM. CDR3 length: 15 residues. This CDR3 reads CASKLSGGHYNEQFF. The DNA for the CDR3 is TGTGCCAGCAAACTTAGCGGGGGCCACTACAATGAGCAGTTCTTC.

This clonotype was found a few times. V is TRBV4-3 and J is TRBJ1-6, with no clear D. Trimming stripped 0 bases from V and 8 bases from J, with 11 bases between. Germline lookup yields CDR1 LGHNA and CDR2 YSLEER. The CDR3 loop spans 15 amino acids. CDR3 residues: CASSQDIGPDSPLHF. The CDR3 bases are TGCGCCAGCAGCCAAGATATAGGGCCAGATTCACCCCTCCACTTT.

V usage is TRBV25-1 and J usage is TRBJ1-4; tentatively, D is TRBD1 (6 bases). V was shortened by 8 bases and J by 4 bases, with 17 bases between the two germline ends. Germline-derived CDR1 and CDR2 are MGHDK and SYGVNS. There are 15 residues in the CDR3. DNA of the CDR3: TGTGCCAGCGGGTCGAGGGGGGCCAATAATGAAAAACTGTTTTTT. Protein: CASGSRGANNEKLFF.

The chain employs TRBV7-2 and TRBJ2-3; TRBD2 aligns across 9 bases. This CDR3 spans 20 amino acids. CDR1 is SGHTA, CDR2 FQGNSA, per germline. Trimming at V came to 6 bases and at J to 0 bases, leaving 19 bases not matched to a gene. CDR3 amino acids: CASSSPKSGGPRFSTDTQYF. In DNA form, the CDR3 reads TGTGCCAGCAGTTCCCCCAAAAGCGGGGGGCCGCGGTTTAGCACAGATACGCAGTATTTT.

The CDR3 DNA reads as TGTGCCAGCAGCCAAGATGGTCTAGCCGGCCGGGATACGCAGTATTTT. Its protein product is CASSQDGLAGRDTQYF. This chain connects TRBV3-1 to TRBJ2-3; D perhaps matches TRBD2 (5 bases). CDR3 size: 16 residues. V lost 0 bases and J 6 bases, leaving 16 bases between the germline ends. CDR1 is LGHDT and CDR2 is YNNKEL in the germline V gene (reference sequence).

This clonotype was seen only a few times. The rearrangement links TRBV10-3 to TRBJ2-4; either TRBD1 or TRBD2 may supply D (5 bases each). The tail of the sequence fits TRBJ2-7 better, so the J call may be wrong. This CDR3 is 15 amino acids long. CDR1 and CDR2 from the germline V gene are ENHRY and SYGVKD. The CDR3 sequence: CAISLQTGTLAEQYF. For the CDR3, the DNA is TGTGCCATCAGCCTACAAACCGGGACCCTCGCCGAGCAGTACTTC.

This clonotype was seen only a few times. The rearrangement joins TRBV11-2 to TRBJ2-7; D not certain. CDR1 and CDR2 from the germline V gene are SGHAT and FQNNGV. The CDR3 is 15 residues long. The V gene lost 3 bases and the J gene lost 1 base, with 13 bases spanning the gap. This CDR3 reads CASSFGPDPSYEQYF. In DNA, the CDR3 is TGTGCCAGCAGCTTCGGGCCGGATCCGTCCTACGAGCAGTACTTC.

This clonotype was seen a handful of times. The chain is built from TRBV5-1 and TRBJ2-7, with TRBD1 as a possible D gene (6 bases). The CDR3 spans 14 residues. The ends were cut back, 7 bases at V and 0 bases at J, with 14 bases in the middle. Per germline, CDR1 SGHRS and CDR2 YFSETQ. The CDR3 protein is CASGTFESSYEQYF. The CDR3 DNA reads as TGCGCCAGCGGGACATTCGAAAGCTCCTACGAGCAGTACTTC. Together with reference TRBV5-1 and TRBJ2-7, the CDR3 gives the full variable domain: KAGVTQTPRYLIKTRGQQVTLSCSPISGHRSVSWYQQTPGQGLQFLFEYFSETQRNKGNFPGRFSGRQFSNSRSEMNVSTLELGDSALYLCASGTFESSYEQYFGPGTRLTVT.

V gene TRBV2 combines with J gene TRBJ1-1; TRBD1 might be the D (5 bases). V was shortened by 6 bases and J by 4 bases, with 15 bases between the two germline ends. This CDR3 region has 14 residues. Looked up from germline, CDR1 is SNHLY and CDR2 is FYNNEI. The CDR3 DNA follows: TGTGCCAGCAGGGGGGACGGGGTGGGCACTGAAGCTTTCTTT. It translates to CASRGDGVGTEAFF.

This clonotype was observed many times. CDR3 loop: CASSLGPSGVQETQYF. CDR3 in DNA: TGTGCCAGCAGCTTAGGACCCTCGGGGGTGCAAGAGACCCAGTACTTC. V usage is TRBV7-9 and J usage is TRBJ2-5; the D gene is possibly TRBD2 (6 bases). The V and J ends lost 1 base and 2 bases respectively, with 14 bases between them. The CDR3 is 16 amino acids. Per germline, CDR1 SEHNR and CDR2 FQNEAQ (reference sequence).

This clonotype came up many times. The rearrangement uses TRBV20-1 and TRBJ1-5, with unresolved D. Germline V gene data show CDR1 as DFQATT and CDR2 as SNEGSKA (reference sequence). Trimming pared 5 bases from V and 1 base from J, leaving 6 bases between. The CDR3 length is 12 residues. CDR3 protein: CSAPESNQPQHF. The CDR3 DNA is TGCAGTGCTCCGGAGAGCAATCAGCCCCAGCATTTT.

This clonotype appeared many times. V is TRBV29-1 and J is TRBJ2-1; D is unclear. The germline CDR1 and CDR2 sequences are SQVTM and ANQGSEA. The CDR3 consists of 15 residues. With 4 bases removed from V and 1 base from J, the gap between germline ends came to 14 bases. This CDR3 is CSVVFQATSYNEQFF. The CDR3 nucleotides read TGCAGCGTTGTCTTTCAGGCAACATCCTACAATGAGCAGTTCTTC.

The chain recombines TRBV4-1 with TRBJ1-4; 9 bases are shared with TRBD1. The junction had 5 bases not matched to a gene; V was cut back by 1 base and J by 8 bases. The CDR3 is 15 residues long. Germline-derived CDR1 and CDR2 are MGHRA and YSYEKL. CDR3 sequence (DNA): TGCGCCAGCAGCCAAGTGGGACAGGGTAGGGAAAAACTGTTTTTT. Translating it yields CASSQVGQGREKLFF.

The chain joins TRBV29-1 to TRBJ1-2; perhaps TRBD1 as D (5 bases). The V end was cut by 6 bases, the J end by 7 bases, with 18 bases between. Looked up from germline, CDR1 is SQVTM and CDR2 is ANQGSEA. This CDR3 contains 13 residues. The CDR3 region is CSVDAGTLCGYTF. Written as DNA, the CDR3 is TGCAGCGTAGACGCCGGGACCCTATGTGGCTACACCTTC.

This clonotype came up once. The rearrangement joins TRBV6-5 to TRBJ2-5, with TRBD2 matching 7 bases. The DNA end is a closer match to TRBJ2-7, so the J assignment may be wrong. The CDR3 sequence is 13 residues long. From germline, CDR1 is MNHEY and CDR2 SVGAGI. The CDR3 protein is CASSGGGEGEQYF. Written as DNA, the CDR3 is TGTGCCAGCAGTGGGGGGGGAGAGGGCGAGCAGTACTTC.

A few counts support this clonotype. The rearrangement joins TRBV5-5 to TRBJ2-7, with a tentative D call TRBD1 (6 bases). Per germline, CDR1 SGHKS and CDR2 YYEKEE (reference sequence). This CDR3 comprises 14 residues. V lost 4 bases to trimming and J lost 2 bases, with 13 bases between them. CDR3 region: CASSDYRVPYEQYF. CDR3 nucleotide sequence: TGTGCCAGCAGCGATTACAGGGTACCCTACGAGCAGTACTTC.

This clonotype was counted at least ten times. The chain has TRBV3-1 and TRBJ2-5, with TRBD2 as a possible D gene (5 bases). Germline V gives CDR1 LGHDT, CDR2 YNNKEL (reference sequence). V lost 6 bases, J lost 1 base, and 9 bases lay in between. The CDR3 extends over 13 amino acids. CDR3 in DNA: TGTGCCAGCAGTCGTCGGGGCCAAGAGACCCAGTACTTC. Translating it yields CASSRRGQETQYF.

As regards this clonotype: A read error may account for a junction end that differs from germline. The CDR3 loop reads CASSLGQTSYSEQFF. CDR3 DNA sequence: TGTGCCAGCAGCTTAGGTCAGACCTCCTACAGTGAGCAGTTCTTC. J is TRBJ2-1 and V is TRBV7-6; no reliable D call. This CDR3 spans 15 amino acids. In germline, CDR1 is SGHVS, CDR2 FNYEAQ.

The chain couples TRBV27 to TRBJ1-2; TRBD1 matches 7 bases. This CDR3 is built from 15 residues. Germline lookup yields CDR1 MNHEY and CDR2 SMNVEV (reference sequence). After removal of 6 bases from V and 8 bases from J, the junction contained 15 bases not matched to a gene. CDR3 region: CASSQGAGGWYGYTF. For the CDR3, the DNA is TGTGCCAGCAGCCAGGGAGCAGGGGGATGGTACGGCTACACCTTC.

J is TRBJ2-5 and V is TRBV2; D may be TRBD2 (5 bases). Trimming pared 5 bases from V and 5 bases from J, leaving 15 bases between. Germline CDR1 SNHLY, CDR2 FYNNEI. The CDR3 has 14 residues. The CDR3 DNA reads TGTGCCAGCAGTTTCGGGGTCATGGGGGAGACCCAGTACTTC. This sequence encodes CASSFGVMGETQYF.

This clonotype was seen a single time. A read error may produce the germline difference seen at one junction end. This chain uses TRBV7-7 with TRBJ2-1; no definite D call. The germline V gene has CDR1 SSHAT and CDR2 FNYEAQ (reference sequence). The CDR3 is 13 amino acids. The CDR3 DNA sequence: TGTGCTAGCAGCTTAGAAGAGCGCCATGAGCAGTTCTTC. Translated, it gives CASSLEERHEQFF.

CDR3: CASSQGLASSTDTQYF. The CDR3 coding sequence is TGTGCCAGCAGCCAAGGTCTAGCGTCTAGCACAGATACGCAGTATTTT. V and J are TRBV3-1 and TRBJ2-3; D may be TRBD2 (6 bases). Germline V gives CDR1 LGHDT, CDR2 YNNKEL (reference sequence). The CDR3 sequence is 16 residues long. Between the trimmed V and J ends, which lost 1 base and 0 bases, there was a span of 11 bases.

The genes are TRBV20-1 and TRBJ1-1; TRBD1 matches at 9 bases. The CDR3 covers 15 residues. Per the germline V gene, CDR1 is DFQATT and CDR2 is SNEGSKA (reference sequence). J was trimmed by 0 bases and V by 5 bases; bases with no gene match: 7. The CDR3 sequence: CSARGTGWMNTEAFF. The CDR3 DNA is TGCAGTGCTCGAGGGACAGGGTGGATGAACACTGAAGCTTTCTTT.

In this sample, this clonotype turned up a few times. This sequence joins TRBV20-1 and TRBJ1-5; D uncertain. The germline gives CDR1 DFQATT, CDR2 SNEGSKA (reference sequence). The CDR3 has 15 residues. Between the trimmed V and J ends, which lost 5 bases and 2 bases, there was a span of 16 bases. CDR3 DNA sequence: TGCAGTGCTCACTCAGGAGGGTATGGCAATCAGCCCCAGCATTTT. Translating it yields CSAHSGGYGNQPQHF.

The genes are TRBV4-1 and TRBJ2-3; 7 bases align to TRBD1. CDR1 and CDR2 from the germline V gene are MGHRA and YSYEKL. This CDR3 is built from 16 residues. Trimming cost V 4 bases and J 3 bases; bases outside gene matches: 10. The CDR3 here is CASSRLTGSETDTQYF. CDR3 in DNA: TGCGCCAGCAGCCGATTGACAGGGAGCGAAACAGATACGCAGTATTTT.

This clonotype occurred a few times. The chain employs TRBV27 and TRBJ2-7; D unresolved. CDR3 length equals 14 residues. V was shortened by 2 bases and J by 3 bases, with 11 bases between the two germline ends. Germline V lookup: CDR1 MNHEY, CDR2 SMNVEV (reference sequence). This chain's CDR3 is CASSLEPGRYEQYF. The CDR3 bases are TGTGCCAGCAGTTTAGAGCCGGGCCGCTACGAGCAGTACTTC.

The chain employs TRBV30 and TRBJ2-7; maybe TRBD1 (7 bases). The CDR3 sequence is 15 residues long. Deletions cut 3 bases from V and 3 bases from J, with 18 bases between. Germline CDR1 reads GTSNPN; CDR2 reads SVGIG (reference sequence). CDR3 DNA: TGTGCCTGGAGGGGTGGGGCGGGACAGAGCTACGAGCAGTACTTC. Its translation is CAWRGGAGQSYEQYF.

In this sample, this clonotype turned up many times. The chain is built from TRBV4-2 and TRBJ2-5; no reliable D call. This CDR3 has 14 amino acids. Germline V CDR1 and CDR2: LGHNA, YNFKEQ. V lost 0 bases and J 2 bases, leaving 7 bases between the germline ends. The CDR3 is CASSQDWQQETQYF. The CDR3 region has the DNA TGTGCCAGCAGCCAAGACTGGCAGCAAGAGACCCAGTACTTC.

This clonotype was observed a handful of times. The chain couples TRBV20-1 to TRBJ2-3; TRBD2 agrees at 9 bases. This CDR3 contains 14 residues. The germline V gene has CDR1 DFQATT and CDR2 SNEGSKA (reference sequence). Losses at the gene ends were 2 bases for V and 5 bases for J; bases not matched to a gene: 5. Here the CDR3 reads CSARPGLAKDTQYF. The DNA of the CDR3 is TGCAGTGCTAGACCGGGACTAGCAAAAGATACGCAGTATTTT.

V and J are TRBV11-1 and TRBJ2-5; 15 bases align to TRBD2. The CDR3 runs 22 residues. Germline trimming cut 4 bases from V and 1 base from J; bases unmatched to any gene: 19. CDR1 is SGHAT, CDR2 FQDESV, per germline (reference sequence). The CDR3 loop reads CASSSRTNLGLAGGIRQETQYF. The CDR3 region has the DNA TGTGCCAGCAGCTCCCGAACCAACCTAGGACTAGCGGGGGGGATTCGCCAAGAGACCCAGTACTTC.

This chain uses TRBV4-1 with TRBJ1-1, with unresolved D. V was clipped by 5 bases and J by 5 bases, with 15 bases between them. The CDR3 is 14 amino acids. CDR1 and CDR2 from the germline V gene are MGHRA and YSYEKL. CDR3 sequence: CASSSPLGRTEAFF. The CDR3 DNA reads as TGCGCCAGCAGCTCCCCTCTCGGGCGGACTGAAGCTTTCTTT.

This clonotype showed up just a few times. The chain joins TRBV5-1 to TRBJ2-7; 7 bases are a match to TRBD2. Germline V gene sequence: CDR1 SGHRS, CDR2 YFSETQ. There are 16 residues in the CDR3. With 3 bases clipped from V and 5 bases from J, the junction kept 14 bases outside the gene matches. The CDR3 here is CASSWSTGGLENEQYF. The CDR3 nucleotides are TGCGCCAGCAGCTGGTCCACGGGGGGACTTGAAAACGAGCAGTACTTC.